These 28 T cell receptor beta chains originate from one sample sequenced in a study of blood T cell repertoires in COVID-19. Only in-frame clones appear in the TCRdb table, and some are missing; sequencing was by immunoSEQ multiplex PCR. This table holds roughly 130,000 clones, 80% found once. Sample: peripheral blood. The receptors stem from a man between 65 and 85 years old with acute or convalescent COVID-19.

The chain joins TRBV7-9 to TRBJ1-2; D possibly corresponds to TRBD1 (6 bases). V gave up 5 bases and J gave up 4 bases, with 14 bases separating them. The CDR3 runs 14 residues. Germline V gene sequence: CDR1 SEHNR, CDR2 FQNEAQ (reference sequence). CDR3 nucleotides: TGTGCCAGCAGCGAGAGGGACACCTCCTATGGCTACACCTTC. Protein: CASSERDTSYGYTF. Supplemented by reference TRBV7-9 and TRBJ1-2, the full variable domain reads DTGVSQNPRHKITKRGQNVTFRCDPISEHNRLYWYRQTLGQGPEFLTYFQNEAQLEKSRLLSDRFSAERPKGSFSTLEIQRTEQGDSAMYLCASSERDTSYGYTFGSGTRLTVV.

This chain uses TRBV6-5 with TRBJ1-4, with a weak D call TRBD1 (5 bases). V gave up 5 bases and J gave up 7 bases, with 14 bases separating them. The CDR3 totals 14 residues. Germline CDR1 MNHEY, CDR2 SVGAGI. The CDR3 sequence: CASSPTVIGEKLFF. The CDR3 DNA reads TGTGCCAGCAGTCCGACAGTGATAGGTGAAAAACTGTTTTTT.

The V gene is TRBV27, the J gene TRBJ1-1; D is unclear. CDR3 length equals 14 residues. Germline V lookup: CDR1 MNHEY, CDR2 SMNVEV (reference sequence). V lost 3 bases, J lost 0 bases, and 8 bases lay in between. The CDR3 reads CASSLHLLNTEAFF. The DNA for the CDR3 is TGTGCCAGCAGTTTGCACCTATTGAACACTGAAGCTTTCTTT.

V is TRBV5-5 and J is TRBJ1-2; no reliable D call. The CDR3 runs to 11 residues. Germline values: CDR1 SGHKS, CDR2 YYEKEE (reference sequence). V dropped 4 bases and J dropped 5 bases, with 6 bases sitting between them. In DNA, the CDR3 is TGTGCCAGCAGCGAGGCATATGGCTACACCTTC. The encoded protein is CASSEAYGYTF.

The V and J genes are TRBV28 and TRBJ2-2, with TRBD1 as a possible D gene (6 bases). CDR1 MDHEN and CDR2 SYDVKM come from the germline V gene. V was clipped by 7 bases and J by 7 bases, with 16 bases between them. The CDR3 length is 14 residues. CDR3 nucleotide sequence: TGTGCCAGCACACAATATACAGGGATCGGGGAGCTGTTTTTT. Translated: CASTQYTGIGELFF.

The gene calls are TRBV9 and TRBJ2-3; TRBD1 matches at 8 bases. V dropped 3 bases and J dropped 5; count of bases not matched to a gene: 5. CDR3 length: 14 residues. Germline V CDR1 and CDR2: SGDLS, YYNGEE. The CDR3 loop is CASSDGQGGDTQYF. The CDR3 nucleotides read TGTGCCAGCAGCGACGGACAGGGCGGAGATACGCAGTATTTT.

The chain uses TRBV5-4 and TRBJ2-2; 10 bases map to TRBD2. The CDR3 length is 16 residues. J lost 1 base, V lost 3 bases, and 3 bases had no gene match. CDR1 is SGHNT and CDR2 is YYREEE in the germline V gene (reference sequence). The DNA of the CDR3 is TGTGCCAGCAGCTCCCGGACTAGCGGGAACACCGGGGAGCTGTTTTTT. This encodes CASSSRTSGNTGELFF.

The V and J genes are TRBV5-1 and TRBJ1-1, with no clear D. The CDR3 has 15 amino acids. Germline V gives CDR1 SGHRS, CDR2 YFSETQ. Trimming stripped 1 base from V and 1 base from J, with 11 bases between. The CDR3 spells CASSLRREGNTEAFF. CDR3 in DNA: TGCGCCAGCAGCTTGAGAAGGGAGGGGAACACTGAAGCTTTCTTT.

The CDR3 region has the DNA TGTGCCAGCAGAGATCGGGACAGCAATAATTCACCCCTCCACTTT. This sequence encodes CASRDRDSNNSPLHF. The rearrangement uses TRBV2 and TRBJ1-6; 7 bases agree with TRBD1. CDR1 SNHLY and CDR2 FYNNEI come from the germline V gene. V shed 6 bases, J shed 5 bases, and the junction held 7 bases outside the gene matches. This CDR3 has 15 residues.

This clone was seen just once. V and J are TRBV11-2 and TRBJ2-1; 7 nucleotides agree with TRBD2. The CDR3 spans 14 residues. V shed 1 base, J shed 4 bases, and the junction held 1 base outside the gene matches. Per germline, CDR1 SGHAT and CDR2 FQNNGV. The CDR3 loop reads CASSLAGGYNEQFF. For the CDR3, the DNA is TGTGCCAGCAGCTTAGCGGGGGGATACAATGAGCAGTTCTTC.

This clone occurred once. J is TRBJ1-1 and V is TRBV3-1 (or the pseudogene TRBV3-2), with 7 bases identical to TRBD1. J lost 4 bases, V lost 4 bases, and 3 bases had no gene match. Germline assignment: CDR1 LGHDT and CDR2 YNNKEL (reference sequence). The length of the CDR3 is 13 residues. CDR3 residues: CASSPSGGTEAFF. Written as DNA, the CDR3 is TGTGCCAGCAGCCCCTCAGGGGGCACTGAAGCTTTCTTT.

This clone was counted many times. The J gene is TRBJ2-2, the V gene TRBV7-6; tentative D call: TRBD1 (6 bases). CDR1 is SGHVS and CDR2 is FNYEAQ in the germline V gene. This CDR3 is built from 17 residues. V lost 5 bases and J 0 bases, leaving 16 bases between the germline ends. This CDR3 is CASSPRTATSNTGELFF. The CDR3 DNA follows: TGTGCCAGCAGCCCCCGGACAGCCACATCGAACACCGGGGAGCTGTTTTTT.

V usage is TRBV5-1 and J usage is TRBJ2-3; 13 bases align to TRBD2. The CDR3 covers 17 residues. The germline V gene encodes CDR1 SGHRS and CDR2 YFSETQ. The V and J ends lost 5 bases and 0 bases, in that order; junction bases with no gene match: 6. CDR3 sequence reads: CASRRLAGGGSTDTQYF. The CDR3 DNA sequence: TGCGCCAGCAGGCGACTAGCGGGGGGCGGGAGCACAGATACGCAGTATTTT.

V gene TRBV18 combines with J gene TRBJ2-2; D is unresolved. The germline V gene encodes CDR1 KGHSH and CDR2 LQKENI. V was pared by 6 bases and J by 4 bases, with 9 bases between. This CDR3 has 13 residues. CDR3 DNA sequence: TGTGCCAGCTCCCCCAATCCCACCGGGGAGCTGTTTTTT. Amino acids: CASSPNPTGELFF.

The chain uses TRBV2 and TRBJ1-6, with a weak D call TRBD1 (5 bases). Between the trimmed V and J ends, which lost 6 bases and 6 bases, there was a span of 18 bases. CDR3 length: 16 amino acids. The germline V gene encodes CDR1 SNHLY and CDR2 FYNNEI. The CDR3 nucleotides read TGTGCCAGCAGACTCGACGCAGGGCTCGGTAATTCACCCCTCCACTTT. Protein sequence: CASRLDAGLGNSPLHF.

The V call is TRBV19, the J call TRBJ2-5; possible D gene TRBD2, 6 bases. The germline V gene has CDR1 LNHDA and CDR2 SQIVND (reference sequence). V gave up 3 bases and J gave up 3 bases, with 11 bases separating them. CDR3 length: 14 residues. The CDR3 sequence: CASSIGGAEETQYF. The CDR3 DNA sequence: TGTGCCAGTAGTATTGGCGGGGCTGAAGAGACCCAGTACTTC.

DNA of the CDR3: TGTGCCAGCAGCTTAGCCACAGGGGGCTCCGCTTTCTTT. It is translated as CASSLATGGSAFF. The genes are TRBV11-3 and TRBJ1-1, with 9 nucleotides matching TRBD1. Per germline, CDR1 SGHNT and CDR2 YENEEA. The V segment lost 1 base and the J segment 11 bases; nucleotides outside the gene matches: 5. The CDR3 contains 13 residues. The whole variable domain, remainder taken from reference TRBV11-3 and TRBJ1-1, is EAGVVQSPRYKIIEKKQPVAFWCNPISGHNTLYWYLQNLGQGPELLIRYENEEAVDDSQLPKDRFSAERLKGVDSTLKIQPAELGDSAVYLCASSLATGGSAFFGQGTRLTVV.

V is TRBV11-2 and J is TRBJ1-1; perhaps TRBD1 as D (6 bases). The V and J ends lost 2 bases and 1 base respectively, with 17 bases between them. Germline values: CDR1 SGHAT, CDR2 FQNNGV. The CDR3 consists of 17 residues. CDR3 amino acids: CASSLNRGGMWNTEAFF. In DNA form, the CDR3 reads TGTGCCAGCAGCTTAAATCGAGGGGGAATGTGGAACACTGAAGCTTTCTTT.

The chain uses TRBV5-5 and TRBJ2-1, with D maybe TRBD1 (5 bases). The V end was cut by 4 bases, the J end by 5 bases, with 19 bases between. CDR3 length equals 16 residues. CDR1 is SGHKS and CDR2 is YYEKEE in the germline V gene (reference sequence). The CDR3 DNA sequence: TGTGCCAGCAGCCCACAGGCCCAACCACTTAACAATGAGCAGTTCTTC. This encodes CASSPQAQPLNNEQFF.

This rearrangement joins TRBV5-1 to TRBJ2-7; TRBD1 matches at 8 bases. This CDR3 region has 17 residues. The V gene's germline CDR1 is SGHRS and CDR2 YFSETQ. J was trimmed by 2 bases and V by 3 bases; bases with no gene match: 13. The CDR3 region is CASSWGTGGVGPYEQYF. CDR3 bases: TGCGCCAGCAGCTGGGGGACAGGAGGAGTAGGCCCCTACGAGCAGTACTTC.

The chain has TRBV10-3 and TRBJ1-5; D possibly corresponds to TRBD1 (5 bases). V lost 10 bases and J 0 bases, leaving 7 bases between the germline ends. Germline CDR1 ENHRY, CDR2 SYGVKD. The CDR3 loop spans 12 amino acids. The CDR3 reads CATQGSNQPQHF. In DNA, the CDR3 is TGTGCCACGCAGGGTAGCAATCAGCCCCAGCATTTT.

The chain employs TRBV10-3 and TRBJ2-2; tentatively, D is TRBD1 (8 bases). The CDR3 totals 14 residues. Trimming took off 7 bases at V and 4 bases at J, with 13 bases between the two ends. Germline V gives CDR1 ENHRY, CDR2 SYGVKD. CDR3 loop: CAITTGEGTGELFF. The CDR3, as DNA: TGTGCCATCACGACAGGGGAGGGCACCGGGGAGCTGTTTTTT.

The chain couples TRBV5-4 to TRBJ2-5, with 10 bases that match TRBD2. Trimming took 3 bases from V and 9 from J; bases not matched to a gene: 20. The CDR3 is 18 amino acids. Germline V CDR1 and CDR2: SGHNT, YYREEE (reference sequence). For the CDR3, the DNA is TGTGCCAGCAGCTCGAGGGGGAGCGGGGGGGCTGTAGTGAGGGCCCAGTACTTC. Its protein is CASSSRGSGGAVVRAQYF.

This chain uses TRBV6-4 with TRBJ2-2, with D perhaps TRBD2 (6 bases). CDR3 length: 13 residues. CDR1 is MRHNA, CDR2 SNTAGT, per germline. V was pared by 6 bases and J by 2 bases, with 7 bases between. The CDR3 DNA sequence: TGTGCCAGCAGGGCGGGAAACACCGGGGAGCTGTTTTTT. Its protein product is CASRAGNTGELFF.

The CDR3 nucleotides are TGTGCCAGTAGTATATTTAGAGGGGACATCGGGGAGCTGTTTTTT. Encoded protein: CASSIFRGDIGELFF. The chain carries TRBV19 and TRBJ2-2, with a possible D match to TRBD1 (6 bases). V gave up 2 bases and J gave up 7 bases, with 14 bases separating them. The CDR3 runs to 15 residues. The germline CDR1 and CDR2 sequences are LNHDA and SQIVND (reference sequence).

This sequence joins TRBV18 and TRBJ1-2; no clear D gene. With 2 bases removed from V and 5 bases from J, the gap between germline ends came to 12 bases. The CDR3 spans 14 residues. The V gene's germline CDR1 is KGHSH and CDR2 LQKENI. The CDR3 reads CASSPIWELYGYTF. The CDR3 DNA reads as TGTGCCAGCTCACCAATATGGGAGCTATATGGCTACACCTTC.

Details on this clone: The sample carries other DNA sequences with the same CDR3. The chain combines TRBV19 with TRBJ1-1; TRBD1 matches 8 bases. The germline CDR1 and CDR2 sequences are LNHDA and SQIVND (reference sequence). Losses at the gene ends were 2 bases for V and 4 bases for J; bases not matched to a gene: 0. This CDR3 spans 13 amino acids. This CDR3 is CASSITGGTEAFF. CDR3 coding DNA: TGTGCCAGTAGTATAACAGGGGGCACTGAAGCTTTCTTT.

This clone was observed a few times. CDR3 sequence: CASSPTPRQGGETQYF. CDR3 DNA: TGTGCCAGCAGCCCCACCCCTCGACAGGGTGGGGAGACCCAGTACTTC. This chain connects TRBV7-9 to TRBJ2-5; 7 bases are shared with TRBD1. Germline values: CDR1 SEHNR, CDR2 FQNEAQ (reference sequence). The CDR3 covers 16 residues. The junction had 14 bases not matched to a gene; V was cut back by 5 bases and J by 5 bases.